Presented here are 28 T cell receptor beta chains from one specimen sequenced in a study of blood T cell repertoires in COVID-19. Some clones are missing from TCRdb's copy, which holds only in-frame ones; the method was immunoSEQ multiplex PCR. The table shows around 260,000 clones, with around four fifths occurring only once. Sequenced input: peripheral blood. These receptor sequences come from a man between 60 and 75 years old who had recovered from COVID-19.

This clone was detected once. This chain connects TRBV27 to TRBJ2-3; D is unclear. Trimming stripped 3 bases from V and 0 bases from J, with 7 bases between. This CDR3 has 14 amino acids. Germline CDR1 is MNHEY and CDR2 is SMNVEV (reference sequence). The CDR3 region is CASSLSRSTDTQYF. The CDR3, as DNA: TGTGCCAGCAGTTTGAGCCGGAGCACAGATACGCAGTATTTT.

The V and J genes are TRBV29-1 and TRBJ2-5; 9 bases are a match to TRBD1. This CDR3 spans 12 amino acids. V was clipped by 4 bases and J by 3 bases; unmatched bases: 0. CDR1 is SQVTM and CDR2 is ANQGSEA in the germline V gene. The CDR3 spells CSVGTGEETQYF. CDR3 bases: TGCAGCGTTGGGACAGGGGAAGAGACCCAGTACTTC. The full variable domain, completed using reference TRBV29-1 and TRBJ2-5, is SAVISQKPSRDICQRGTSLTIQCQVDSQVTMMFWYRQQPGQSLTLIATANQGSEATYESGFVIDKFPISRPNLTFSTLTVSNMSPEDSSIYLCSVGTGEETQYFGPGTRLLVL.

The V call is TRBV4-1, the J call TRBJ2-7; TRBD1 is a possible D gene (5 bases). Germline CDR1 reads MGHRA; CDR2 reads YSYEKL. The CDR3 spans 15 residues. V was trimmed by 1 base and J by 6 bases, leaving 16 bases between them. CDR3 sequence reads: CASSQASDMTTEQYF. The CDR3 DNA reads TGCGCCAGCAGCCAAGCCTCGGACATGACCACCGAGCAGTACTTC.

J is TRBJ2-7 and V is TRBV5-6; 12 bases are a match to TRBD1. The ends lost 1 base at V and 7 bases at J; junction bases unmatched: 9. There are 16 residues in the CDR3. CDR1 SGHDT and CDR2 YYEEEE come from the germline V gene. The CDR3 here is CASSLKFGTGGREQYF. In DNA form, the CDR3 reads TGTGCCAGCAGCTTGAAGTTTGGGACAGGGGGCCGGGAGCAGTACTTC. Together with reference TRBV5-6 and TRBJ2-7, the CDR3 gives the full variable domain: DAGVTQSPTHLIKTRGQQVTLRCSPKSGHDTVSWYQQALGQGPQFIFQYYEEEERQRGNFPDRFSGHQFPNYSSELNVNALLLGDSALYLCASSLKFGTGGREQYFGPGTRLTVT.

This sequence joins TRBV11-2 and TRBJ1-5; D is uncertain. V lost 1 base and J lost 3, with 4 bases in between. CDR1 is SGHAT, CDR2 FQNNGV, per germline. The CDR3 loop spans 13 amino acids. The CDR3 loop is CASSLGVNQPQHF. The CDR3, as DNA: TGTGCCAGCAGCTTAGGCGTCAATCAGCCCCAGCATTTT.

As DNA, the CDR3 is TGTGCCAGCAGTGGTGGTCGGGTTGGAGCTTTCTTT. Protein: CASSGGRVGAFF. V usage is TRBV2 and J usage is TRBJ1-1; D not resolved. Trimming cost V 4 bases and J 10 bases, with 13 bases left between them. CDR1 SNHLY and CDR2 FYNNEI come from the germline V gene. This CDR3 is built from 12 residues.

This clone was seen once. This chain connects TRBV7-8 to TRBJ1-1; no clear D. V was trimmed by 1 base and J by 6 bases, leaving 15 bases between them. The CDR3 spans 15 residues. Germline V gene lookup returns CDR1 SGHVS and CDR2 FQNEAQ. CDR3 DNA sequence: TGTGCCAGCAGCTTAGGGGGAGGTAGGTCCCCTGAAGCTTTCTTT. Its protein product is CASSLGGGRSPEAFF.

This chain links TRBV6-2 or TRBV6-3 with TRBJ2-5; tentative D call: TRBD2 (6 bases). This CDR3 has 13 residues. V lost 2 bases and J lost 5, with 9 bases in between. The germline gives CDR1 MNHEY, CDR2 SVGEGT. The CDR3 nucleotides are TGTGCCAGCAGTTACCGGGCGGGGGAGACCCAGTACTTC. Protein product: CASSYRAGETQYF.

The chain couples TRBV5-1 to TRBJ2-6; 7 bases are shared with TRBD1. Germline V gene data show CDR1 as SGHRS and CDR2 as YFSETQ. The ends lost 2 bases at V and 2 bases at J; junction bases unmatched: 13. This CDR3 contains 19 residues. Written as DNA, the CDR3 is TGCGCCAGCAGCTTAAGCTCTCCTGGGCAGGGGGCTGGGGCCAACGTCCTGACTTTC. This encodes CASSLSSPGQGAGANVLTF.

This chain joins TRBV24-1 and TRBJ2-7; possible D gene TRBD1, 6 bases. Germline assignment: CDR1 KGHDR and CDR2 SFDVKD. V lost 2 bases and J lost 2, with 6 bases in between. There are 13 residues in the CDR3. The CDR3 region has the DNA TGTGCCACCAGTGATTGGGACACCTACGAGCAGTACTTC. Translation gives CATSDWDTYEQYF.

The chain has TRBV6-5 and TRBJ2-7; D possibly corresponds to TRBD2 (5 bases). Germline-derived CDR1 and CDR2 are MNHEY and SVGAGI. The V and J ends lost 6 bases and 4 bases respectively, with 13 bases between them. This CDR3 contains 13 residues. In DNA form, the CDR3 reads TGTGCCAGCAGCCACGGGGATAAGTACGAGCAGTACTTC. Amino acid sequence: CASSHGDKYEQYF.

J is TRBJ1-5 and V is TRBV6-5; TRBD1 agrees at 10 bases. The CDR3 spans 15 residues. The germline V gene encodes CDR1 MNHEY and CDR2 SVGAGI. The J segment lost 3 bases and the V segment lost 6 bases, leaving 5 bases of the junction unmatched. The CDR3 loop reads CASRAGTGANQPQHF. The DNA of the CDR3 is TGTGCCAGCAGAGCCGGGACAGGGGCCAATCAGCCCCAGCATTTT.

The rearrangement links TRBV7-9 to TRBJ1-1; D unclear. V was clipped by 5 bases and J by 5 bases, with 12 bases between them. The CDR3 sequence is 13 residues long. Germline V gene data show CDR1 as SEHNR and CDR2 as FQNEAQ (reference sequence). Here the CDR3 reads CASSQTRVTEAFF. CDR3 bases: TGTGCCAGCAGCCAGACCCGGGTAACTGAAGCTTTCTTT. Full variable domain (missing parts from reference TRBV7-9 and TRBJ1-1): DTGVSQNPRHKITKRGQNVTFRCDPISEHNRLYWYRQTLGQGPEFLTYFQNEAQLEKSRLLSDRFSAERPKGSFSTLEIQRTEQGDSAMYLCASSQTRVTEAFFGQGTRLTVV.

The CDR3 loop is CAWSVLGRFISNYGYTF. The CDR3 DNA follows: TGTGCCTGGAGTGTACTTGGCAGGTTTATTTCTAACTATGGCTACACCTTC. The chain is built from TRBV30 and TRBJ1-2; D gene unclear. The CDR3 is 17 residues long. Trimming left V 0 bases short and J 0 bases short, with 17 bases between. The germline V gene has CDR1 GTSNPN and CDR2 SVGIG (reference sequence).

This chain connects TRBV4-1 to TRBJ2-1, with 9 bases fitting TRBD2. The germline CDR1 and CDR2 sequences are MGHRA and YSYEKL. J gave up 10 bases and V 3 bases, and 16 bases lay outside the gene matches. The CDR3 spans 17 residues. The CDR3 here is CASSQGGPGLAFSEQFF. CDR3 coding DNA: TGCGCCAGCAGCCAGGGGGGGCCGGGACTAGCTTTTTCGGAGCAGTTCTTC.

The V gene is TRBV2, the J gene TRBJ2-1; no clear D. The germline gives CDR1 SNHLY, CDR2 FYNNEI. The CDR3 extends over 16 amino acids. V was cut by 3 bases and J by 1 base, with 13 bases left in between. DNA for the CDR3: TGTGCCAGCAGTGACTCGACTCGCCGATCCTACAATGAGCAGTTCTTC. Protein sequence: CASSDSTRRSYNEQFF.

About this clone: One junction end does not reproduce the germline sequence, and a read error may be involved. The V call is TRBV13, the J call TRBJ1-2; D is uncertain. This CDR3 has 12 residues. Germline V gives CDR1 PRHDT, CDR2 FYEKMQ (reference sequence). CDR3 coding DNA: TGTGCCAGCAGCGTTCCGGGTAGTGATATAGGCTTC. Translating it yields CASSVPGSDIGF.

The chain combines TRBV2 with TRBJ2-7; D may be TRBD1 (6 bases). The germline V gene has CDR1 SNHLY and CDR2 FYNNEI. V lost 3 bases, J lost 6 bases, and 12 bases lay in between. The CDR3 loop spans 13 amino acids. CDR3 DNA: TGTGCCAGCAGTGACAGGACAGCAGTCGAGCAGTACTTC. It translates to CASSDRTAVEQYF.

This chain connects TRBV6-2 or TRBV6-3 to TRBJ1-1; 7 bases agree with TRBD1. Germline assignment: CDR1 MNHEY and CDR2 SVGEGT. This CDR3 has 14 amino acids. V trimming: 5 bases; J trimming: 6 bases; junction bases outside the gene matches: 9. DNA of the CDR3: TGTGCCAGCAGTCCAGGGGGTTCGAGCCCTGAAGCTTTCTTT. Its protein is CASSPGGSSPEAFF.

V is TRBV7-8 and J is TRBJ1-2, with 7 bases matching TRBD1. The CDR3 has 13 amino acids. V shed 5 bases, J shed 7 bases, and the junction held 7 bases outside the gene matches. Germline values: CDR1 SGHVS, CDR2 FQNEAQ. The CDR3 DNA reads TGTGCCAGCAGCCTAGACAGGGTTGGTGGCTACACCTTC. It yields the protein CASSLDRVGGYTF.

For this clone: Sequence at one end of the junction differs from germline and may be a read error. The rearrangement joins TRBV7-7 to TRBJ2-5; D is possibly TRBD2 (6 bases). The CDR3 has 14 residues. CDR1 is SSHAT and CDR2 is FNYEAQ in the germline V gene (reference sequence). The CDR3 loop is CASSLTGGQETQYF. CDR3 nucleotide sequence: TGTGCTAGCAGCCTAACAGGAGGGCAAGAGACCCAGTACTTC.

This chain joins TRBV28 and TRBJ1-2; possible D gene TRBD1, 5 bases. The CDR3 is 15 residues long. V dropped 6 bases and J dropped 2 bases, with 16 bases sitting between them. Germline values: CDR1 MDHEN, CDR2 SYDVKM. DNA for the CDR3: TGTGCCAGCAGCTTTGCGGGGGTGTCAAACTATGGCTACACCTTC. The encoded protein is CASSFAGVSNYGYTF.

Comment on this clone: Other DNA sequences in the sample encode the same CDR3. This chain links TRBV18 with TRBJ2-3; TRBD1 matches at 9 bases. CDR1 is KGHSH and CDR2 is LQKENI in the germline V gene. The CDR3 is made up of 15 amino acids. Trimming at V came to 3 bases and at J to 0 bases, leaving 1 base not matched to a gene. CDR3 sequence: CASSPDRGSTDTQYF. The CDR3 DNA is TGTGCCAGCTCACCGGACAGGGGTAGCACAGATACGCAGTATTTT. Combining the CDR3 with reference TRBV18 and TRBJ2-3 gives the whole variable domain NAGVMQNPRHLVRRRGQEARLRCSPMKGHSHVYWYRQLPEEGLKFMVYLQKENIIDESGMPKERFSAEFPKEGPSILRIQQVVRGDSAAYFCASSPDRGSTDTQYFGPGTRLTVL.

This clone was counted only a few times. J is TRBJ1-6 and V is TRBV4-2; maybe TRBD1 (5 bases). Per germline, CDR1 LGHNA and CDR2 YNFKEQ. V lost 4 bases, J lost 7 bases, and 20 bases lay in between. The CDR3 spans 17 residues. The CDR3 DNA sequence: TGTGCCAGCAGCCTACGAGCCACAGGACCTAACAATTCACCCCTCCACTTT. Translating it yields CASSLRATGPNNSPLHF.

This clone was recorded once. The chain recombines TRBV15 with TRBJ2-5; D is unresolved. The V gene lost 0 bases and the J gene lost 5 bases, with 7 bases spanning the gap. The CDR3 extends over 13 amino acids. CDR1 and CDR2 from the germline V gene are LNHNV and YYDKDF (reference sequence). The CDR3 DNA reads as TGTGCCACCAGCAGAGACCCCGGGGAGACCCAGTACTTC. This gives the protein CATSRDPGETQYF.

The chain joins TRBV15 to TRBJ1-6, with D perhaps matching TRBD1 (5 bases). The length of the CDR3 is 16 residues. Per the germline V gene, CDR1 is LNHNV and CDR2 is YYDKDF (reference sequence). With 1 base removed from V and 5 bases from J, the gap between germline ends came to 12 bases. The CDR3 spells CATSRVSAGNNSPLHF. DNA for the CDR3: TGTGCCACCAGCAGAGTGTCCGCAGGGAATAATTCACCCCTCCACTTT.

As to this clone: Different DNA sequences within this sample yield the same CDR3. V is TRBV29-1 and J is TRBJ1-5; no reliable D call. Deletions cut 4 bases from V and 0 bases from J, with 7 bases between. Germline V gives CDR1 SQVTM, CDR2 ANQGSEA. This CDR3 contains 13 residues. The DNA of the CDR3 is TGCAGCGTTGGTGGCGGTAGCAATCAGCCCCAGCATTTT. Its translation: CSVGGGSNQPQHF.

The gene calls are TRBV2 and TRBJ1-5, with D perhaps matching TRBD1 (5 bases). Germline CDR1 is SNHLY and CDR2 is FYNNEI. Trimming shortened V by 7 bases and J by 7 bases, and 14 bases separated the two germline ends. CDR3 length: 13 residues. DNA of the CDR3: TGTGCCAGCAACCGGGGGTACGGGCAGCCCCAGCATTTT. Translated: CASNRGYGQPQHF.